The clone carrying this TCR beta chain is a singleton in its sample. Its specificity is not known. The data belong to a study of blood T cells in healthy people across ages. Primed by a sample-barcoded 5' primer and a J-beta primer mix, a second PCR proceeded for about 6 to 11 cycles. Each of the cDNA molecules was tagged by a template-switch adaptor with 12 random nucleotides. One entry per CDR3 protein results from TCRdb running MiXCR on the 5' RACE reads. The data contain about 1.6 million distinct CDR3 sequences, roughly 32% of them singletons. Study findings and constraints: With naive T cell percentage, TCR beta diversity showed a strong correlation. Naive CD4+ cells and diversity were both higher in long-lived donors than in aged donors.

Sequencing used blood. This TCR was sampled from a woman aged 30 to 39 in good health.

The CDR3 loop reads CATSIGLAGGHAPGELFF. CDR3 DNA: TGTGCCACCAGCATCGGACTAGCGGGAGGCCACGCACCCGGGGAGCTGTTTTTT. This chain links TRBV15 with TRBJ2-2; 14 bases are a match to TRBD2. V was pared by 4 bases and J by 6 bases, with 10 bases of the junction left unmatched. Germline CDR1 is LNHNV and CDR2 is YYDKDF (reference sequence). The CDR3 is made up of 18 amino acids.